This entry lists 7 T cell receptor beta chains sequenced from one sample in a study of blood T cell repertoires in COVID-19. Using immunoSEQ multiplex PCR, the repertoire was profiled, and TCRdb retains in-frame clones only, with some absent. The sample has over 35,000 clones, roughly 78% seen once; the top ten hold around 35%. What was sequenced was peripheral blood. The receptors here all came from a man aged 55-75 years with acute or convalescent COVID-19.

The CDR3 sequence: CASSPGLARGPTDTQYF. CDR3 DNA sequence: TGTGCCAGCAGCCCAGGACTAGCTCGGGGTCCCACAGATACGCAGTATTTT. This sequence joins TRBV5-8 and TRBJ2-3; 8 positions agree with TRBD2. The CDR3 has 17 amino acids. Germline values: CDR1 SGHTS, CDR2 YDEGEE. Trimming cost V 4 bases and J 2 bases; bases outside gene matches: 12.

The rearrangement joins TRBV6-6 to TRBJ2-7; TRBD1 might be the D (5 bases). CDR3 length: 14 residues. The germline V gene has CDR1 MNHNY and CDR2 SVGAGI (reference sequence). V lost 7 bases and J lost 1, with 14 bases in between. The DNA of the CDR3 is TGTGCCAGCACCGAGACAGTGGTGTCCTACGAGCAGTACTTC. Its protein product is CASTETVVSYEQYF.

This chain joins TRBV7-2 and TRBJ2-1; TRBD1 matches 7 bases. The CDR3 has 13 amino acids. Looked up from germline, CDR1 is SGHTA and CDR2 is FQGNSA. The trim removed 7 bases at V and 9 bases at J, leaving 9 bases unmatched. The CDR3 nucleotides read TGTGCCAGCACCACCAGGGGGAGCATTGAGCAGTTCTTC. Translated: CASTTRGSIEQFF. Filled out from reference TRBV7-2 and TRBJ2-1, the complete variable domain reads GAGVSQSPSNKVTEKGKDVELRCDPISGHTALYWYRQSLGQGLEFLIYFQGNSAPDKSGLPSDRFSAERTGGSVSTLTIQRTQQEDSAVYLCASTTRGSIEQFFGPGTRLTVL.

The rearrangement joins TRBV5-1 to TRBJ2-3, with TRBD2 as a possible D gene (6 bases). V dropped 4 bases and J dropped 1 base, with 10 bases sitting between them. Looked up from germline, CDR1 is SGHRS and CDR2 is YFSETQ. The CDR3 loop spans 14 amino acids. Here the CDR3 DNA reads TGCGCCAGCAGCCGCGGGACCCGCACAGATACGCAGTATTTT. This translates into CASSRGTRTDTQYF. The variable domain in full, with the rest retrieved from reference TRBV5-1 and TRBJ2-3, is KAGVTQTPRYLIKTRGQQVTLSCSPISGHRSVSWYQQTPGQGLQFLFEYFSETQRNKGNFPGRFSGRQFSNSRSEMNVSTLELGDSALYLCASSRGTRTDTQYFGPGTRLTVL.

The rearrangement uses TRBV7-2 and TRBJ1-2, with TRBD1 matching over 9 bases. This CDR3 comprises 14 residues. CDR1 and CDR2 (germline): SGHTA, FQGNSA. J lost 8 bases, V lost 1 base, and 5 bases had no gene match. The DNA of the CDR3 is TGTGCCAGCAGCTTAGACGGGACAGGGTGGGGCTACACCTTC. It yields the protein CASSLDGTGWGYTF.

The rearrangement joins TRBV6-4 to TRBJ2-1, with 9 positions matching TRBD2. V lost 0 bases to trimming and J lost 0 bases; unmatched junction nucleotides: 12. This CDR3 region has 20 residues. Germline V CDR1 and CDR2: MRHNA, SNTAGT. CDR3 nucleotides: TGTGCCAGCAGTGACTCGATCGGATCGACTAGCGGTGCCTCCTACAATGAGCAGTTCTTC. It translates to CASSDSIGSTSGASYNEQFF.

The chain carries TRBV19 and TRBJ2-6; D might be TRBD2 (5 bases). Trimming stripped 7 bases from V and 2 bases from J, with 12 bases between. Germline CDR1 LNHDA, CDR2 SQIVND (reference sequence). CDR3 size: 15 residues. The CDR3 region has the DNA TGTGCCAGTAATAGACTAATTGCTGGGGCCAACGTCCTGACTTTC. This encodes CASNRLIAGANVLTF.